These 2 T cell receptor beta chains originate from one sample sequenced in a study of breast tumors, draining lymph nodes, adjacent tissues. Samples came from axillary lymph nodes draining the breast cancer. MiXCR, run by TCRdb on the multiplex PCR reads, gives a single entry per CDR3 protein. The sample yields under 350,000 distinct CDR3 sequences, about 30% seen once. Sequencing was performed on axillary lymph node tissue. These receptor sequences come from a female donor with breast cancer. Some clones in this sample may be carry-over from other donors' samples.

This clonotype was observed many times. The chain joins TRBV14 to TRBJ1-4, with D unclear. Per germline, CDR1 SGHDN and CDR2 FVKESK. The CDR3 loop spans 16 amino acids. V lost 1 base and J 0 bases, leaving 9 bases between the germline ends. CDR3 in amino acids: CASSQALSATNEKLFF. CDR3 in DNA: TGTGCCAGCAGCCAAGCTCTGTCTGCAACTAATGAAAAACTGTTTTTT.

The table lists this clonotype with a few counts. The chain employs TRBV6-5 and TRBJ2-7, with D hard to call. With 5 bases removed from V and 6 bases from J, the gap between germline ends came to 14 bases. The CDR3 is 13 amino acids. CDR1 is MNHEY and CDR2 is SVGAGI in the germline V gene. The CDR3 loop reads CASSLGPAGEQYF. Here the CDR3 DNA reads TGTGCCAGCAGTCTTGGGCCGGCAGGCGAGCAGTACTTC.